The rows below give T cell receptor beta chains drawn from one sample of a study of cytomegalovirus exposure and HLA in healthy donors. Generated by immunoSEQ multiplex PCR, the TCRdb table keeps only in-frame clones and is missing some. This sample lists 190,000 or so clones; its ten largest clones have around 0.74%. Material for sequencing was PBMCs. Source of these receptors: a boy aged 5-17 years in good health and CMV-seronegative. Both conserved end residues are part of each CDR3. The D gene is left open where the match is weak.

v_call: TRBV27
j_call: TRBJ1-5
d_call: -
cdr3_nt: TGTGCCAGCAGTCCGACTCAGGGCATTGGCAATCAGCCCCAGCATTTT
cdr3_aa: CASSPTQGIGNQPQHF

v_call: TRBV2
j_call: TRBJ1-1
d_call: -
cdr3_nt: TGTGCCAGCCTAGGGGGGGTGAGGGAGTCGAACACTGAAGCTTTCTTT
cdr3_aa: CASLGGVRESNTEAFF

v_call: TRBV29-1
j_call: TRBJ1-3
d_call: TRBD1
cdr3_nt: TGCAGCGCTTCAGGGGGCTCTGGAAACACCATATATTTT
cdr3_aa: CSASGGSGNTIYF

v_call: TRBV25-1
j_call: TRBJ2-5
d_call: -
cdr3_nt: TGTGCCAGCAGTGGCCCCAGGGTTTCAGAGACCCAGTACTTC
cdr3_aa: CASSGPRVSETQYF

v_call: TRBV29-1
j_call: TRBJ2-7
d_call: TRBD2
cdr3_nt: TGCAGCGTTGAAGGCGGGGGGCGTAGGGAGCAGTACTTC
cdr3_aa: CSVEGGGRREQYF

v_call: TRBV6-5
j_call: TRBJ1-2
d_call: TRBD1
cdr3_nt: TGTGCCAGCAGTTACTCACAGGGGGTCAGCTATGGCTACACCTTC
cdr3_aa: CASSYSQGVSYGYTF

v_call: TRBV7-2
j_call: TRBJ1-2
d_call: -
cdr3_nt: TGTGCCAGCAGCTTTTACACTAACTATGGCTACACCTTC
cdr3_aa: CASSFYTNYGYTF

v_call: TRBV19
j_call: TRBJ1-5
d_call: -
cdr3_nt: TGTGCCAGTAGAGGTTCTGGGGGCTACAATCAGCCCCAGCATTTT
cdr3_aa: CASRGSGGYNQPQHF

v_call: TRBV5-6
j_call: TRBJ1-5
d_call: TRBD1
cdr3_nt: TGTGCCAGCAGCTACAGGGGCGGTCAGCCCCAGCATTTT
cdr3_aa: CASSYRGGQPQHF

v_call: TRBV5-1
j_call: TRBJ2-1
d_call: TRBD1
cdr3_nt: TGCGCCAGCAGCTCCGGGACAGGGTATTTGAATGAGCAGTTCTTC
cdr3_aa: CASSSGTGYLNEQFF

v_call: TRBV7-6
j_call: TRBJ2-5
d_call: -
cdr3_nt: TGTGCCAGCAGCGCCCGGGGGGCAGGGGAGACCCAGTACTTC
cdr3_aa: CASSARGAGETQYF

v_call: TRBV7-9
j_call: TRBJ1-6
d_call: -
cdr3_nt: TGTGCCAGCAGCCTCGAGAGTTATAATTCACCCCTCCACTTT
cdr3_aa: CASSLESYNSPLHF

v_call: TRBV19
j_call: TRBJ1-2
d_call: -
cdr3_nt: TGTGCCAGTAGTATTGACTCGATTGGCTACACCTTC
cdr3_aa: CASSIDSIGYTF

v_call: TRBV19
j_call: TRBJ1-3
d_call: TRBD1
cdr3_nt: TGTGCCAGTAGCCCGGGACAGACAAGGGGAAACACCATATATTTT
cdr3_aa: CASSPGQTRGNTIYF

v_call: TRBV29-1
j_call: TRBJ2-3
d_call: -
cdr3_nt: TGCAGCGTTGACCTTGCGGGGAGGAGCACAGATACGCAGTATTTT
cdr3_aa: CSVDLAGRSTDTQYF

v_call: TRBV27
j_call: TRBJ2-2
d_call: -
cdr3_nt: TGTGCCAGCAGTTTACAGGGAATCGCCGGGGAGCTGTTTTTT
cdr3_aa: CASSLQGIAGELFF

v_call: TRBV28
j_call: TRBJ2-3
d_call: -
cdr3_nt: TGTGCCAGCAATTCAGGTACAGATACGCAGTATTTT
cdr3_aa: CASNSGTDTQYF

v_call: TRBV23-1
j_call: TRBJ1-5
d_call: -
cdr3_nt: TGCGCCAGCAGTCTAACAGGGATGGGAATAAGGCCCCAGCATTTT
cdr3_aa: CASSLTGMGIRPQHF

v_call: TRBV6-1
j_call: TRBJ1-1
d_call: -
cdr3_nt: TGTGCCAGCAGACGGACATCTGAAGCTTTCTTT
cdr3_aa: CASRRTSEAFF

v_call: TRBV19
j_call: TRBJ1-2
d_call: -
cdr3_nt: TGTGCCAGTAGATCCCGACAGCACTATGGCTACACCTTC
cdr3_aa: CASRSRQHYGYTF

v_call: TRBV2
j_call: TRBJ2-5
d_call: -
cdr3_nt: TGTGCCAGCAGTGACAGGGTTGAGACCCAGTACTTC
cdr3_aa: CASSDRVETQYF

v_call: TRBV20-1
j_call: TRBJ1-1
d_call: -
cdr3_nt: TGCAGTGCTCCTCTACGCTCTGAAGCTTTCTTT
cdr3_aa: CSAPLRSEAFF

v_call: TRBV10-2
j_call: TRBJ2-1
d_call: TRBD2
cdr3_nt: TGCGCCAGCAGTAGGACTAGCGGGGGGTCCGTCAATGAGCAGTTCTTC
cdr3_aa: CASSRTSGGSVNEQFF

v_call: TRBV30
j_call: TRBJ1-6
d_call: -
cdr3_nt: TGTGCCTGGAGTCTTAACAGGGAATCACCCCTCCACTTT
cdr3_aa: CAWSLNRESPLHF

v_call: TRBV2
j_call: TRBJ1-5
d_call: -
cdr3_nt: TGTGCCAGCAGCGAGGACAGTCATCAGCCCCAGCATTTT
cdr3_aa: CASSEDSHQPQHF

v_call: TRBV5-4
j_call: TRBJ1-1
d_call: -
cdr3_nt: TGTGCCAGCAGCCTAGGAACCGGAAACATGAACACTGAAGCTTTCTTT
cdr3_aa: CASSLGTGNMNTEAFF

v_call: TRBV5-1
j_call: TRBJ1-5
d_call: -
cdr3_nt: TGCGCCAGCAGCCCGGGGGGACATAGCAATCAGCCCCAGCATTTT
cdr3_aa: CASSPGGHSNQPQHF

v_call: TRBV9
j_call: TRBJ2-3
d_call: TRBD2
cdr3_nt: TGTGCCAGCAGCCCCCGGGGTAGCGGGAGCACAGATACGCAGTATTTT
cdr3_aa: CASSPRGSGSTDTQYF

v_call: TRBV2
j_call: TRBJ2-1
d_call: TRBD2
cdr3_nt: TGTGCCAGCAGGCGTAGCGGGGTGACGTACAATGAGCAGTTCTTC
cdr3_aa: CASRRSGVTYNEQFF

v_call: TRBV6-6
j_call: TRBJ2-5
d_call: -
cdr3_nt: TGTGCCAGCAGTTACTGGGGCTCCGAAGAGACCCAGTACTTC
cdr3_aa: CASSYWGSEETQYF

v_call: TRBV5-1
j_call: TRBJ2-7
d_call: -
cdr3_nt: TGCGCCAGCAGGAGAGGCGGTAACTACGAGCAGTACTTC
cdr3_aa: CASRRGGNYEQYF

v_call: TRBV2
j_call: TRBJ2-2
d_call: -
cdr3_nt: TGTGCCAGCAGTGGGGACTTCGGCGGGGAGCTGTTTTTT
cdr3_aa: CASSGDFGGELFF

v_call: TRBV11-1
j_call: TRBJ2-2
d_call: -
cdr3_nt: TGTGCCAGCAGCTTCAGTAAGGGAGCCACCGGGGAGCTGTTTTTT
cdr3_aa: CASSFSKGATGELFF

v_call: TRBV11-2
j_call: TRBJ2-1
d_call: TRBD2
cdr3_nt: TGTGCCAGCAGCAACCGGGGACTAGCGGGGGGCAATGAGCAGTTCTTC
cdr3_aa: CASSNRGLAGGNEQFF

v_call: TRBV28
j_call: TRBJ1-5
d_call: -
cdr3_nt: TGTGCCAGCAGACGCACAGGTTATAGCAATCAGCCCCAGCATTTT
cdr3_aa: CASRRTGYSNQPQHF

v_call: TRBV14
j_call: TRBJ2-7
d_call: -
cdr3_nt: TGTGCCAGCAGCCATCCCGGGCCCGGGGCCTACGAGCAGTACTTC
cdr3_aa: CASSHPGPGAYEQYF

v_call: TRBV19
j_call: TRBJ1-1
d_call: TRBD1
cdr3_nt: TGTGCCAGTAGTATAGGTCGAGGGGGCTACACTGAAGCTTTCTTT
cdr3_aa: CASSIGRGGYTEAFF

v_call: TRBV6-6
j_call: TRBJ2-3
d_call: -
cdr3_nt: TGTGCCAGCAGTTCCCTAGATACGCAGTATTTT
cdr3_aa: CASSSLDTQYF

v_call: TRBV4-1
j_call: TRBJ2-7
d_call: -
cdr3_nt: TGCGCCAGCAGCCAAGAGGTAGCAGTCTACGAGCAGTACTTC
cdr3_aa: CASSQEVAVYEQYF

v_call: TRBV28
j_call: TRBJ2-5
d_call: TRBD2
cdr3_nt: TGTGCCAGCAGTGAGGGTGGCGGGGGGGGATCCGCAGAGACCCAGTACTTC
cdr3_aa: CASSEGGGGGSAETQYF

v_call: TRBV7-9
j_call: TRBJ2-7
d_call: TRBD1
cdr3_nt: TGTGCCAGCAGCTTAGGATTACAGGGGCTCGAGCAGTACTTC
cdr3_aa: CASSLGLQGLEQYF

v_call: TRBV14
j_call: TRBJ1-1
d_call: -
cdr3_nt: TGTGCCAGCAGCCTTATAATGAACACTGAAGCTTTCTTT
cdr3_aa: CASSLIMNTEAFF